Each of the 24 T cell receptor beta chains below was sequenced from the same sample in a study of blood T cell repertoires in COVID-19. Repertoires were generated with immunoSEQ multiplex PCR, while TCRdb's copy carries only in-frame clones and drops some. Of 65,000 or so clones listed, approximately 86% are singletons. Sequencing was carried out using peripheral blood. The source is a human donor with acute or convalescent COVID-19. The donor label of this sample is uncertain.

V is TRBV2 and J is TRBJ2-7; 7 bases fit TRBD1. The CDR3 runs 14 residues. CDR1 SNHLY and CDR2 FYNNEI come from the germline V gene. The V gene end was trimmed by 8 bases and the J gene end by 0 bases; junction bases not matched to a gene: 7. CDR3 loop: CASARGLGSYEQYF. CDR3 nucleotides: TGTGCCAGCGCAAGGGGGCTAGGCTCCTACGAGCAGTACTTC. Supplemented by reference TRBV2 and TRBJ2-7, the full variable domain reads EPEVTQTPSHQVTQMGQEVILRCVPISNHLYFYWYRQILGQKVEFLVSFYNNEISEKSEIFDDQFSVERPDGSNFTLKIRSTKLEDSAMYFCASARGLGSYEQYFGPGTRLTVT.

This clone appeared a single time. In DNA form, the CDR3 reads TGTGCCAGCAGCTCCTCCGCGGGAGCGACAGATACGCAGTATTTT. Protein product: CASSSSAGATDTQYF. The rearrangement links TRBV7-2 to TRBJ2-3, with TRBD2 matching over 7 bases. This CDR3 spans 15 amino acids. Germline lookup yields CDR1 SGHTA and CDR2 FQGNSA. Trimming removed 4 bases from V and 3 bases from J; junction bases left unmatched: 7.

The CDR3 DNA sequence: TGTGCCAGTAGTATGGATTTTGGGGGCTGGGAGACCCAGTACTTC. It encodes CASSMDFGGWETQYF. The rearrangement joins TRBV19 to TRBJ2-5, with a possible D match to TRBD1 (6 bases). Trimming pared 3 bases from V and 5 bases from J, leaving 16 bases between. The germline CDR1 and CDR2 sequences are LNHDA and SQIVND (reference sequence). This CDR3 region has 15 residues.

V and J are TRBV19 and TRBJ2-7; 7 bases fit TRBD1. CDR3 length: 13 residues. Germline lookup yields CDR1 LNHDA and CDR2 SQIVND (reference sequence). J was trimmed by 4 bases and V by 6 bases; bases with no gene match: 6. The CDR3 sequence is CASSDRVGYEQYF. The CDR3 region has the DNA TGTGCCAGTAGCGACAGGGTGGGATACGAGCAGTACTTC.

CDR3 loop: CASSIQQPYEAFF. The CDR3, as DNA: TGTGCCAGTAGTATCCAACAGCCTTATGAAGCTTTCTTT. This chain uses TRBV19 with TRBJ1-1; D is unclear. Germline V gene sequence: CDR1 LNHDA, CDR2 SQIVND (reference sequence). Trimming removed 3 bases at V and 7 bases at J, with 12 bases between. The CDR3 extends over 13 amino acids. The full variable domain, rest sourced from reference TRBV19 and TRBJ1-1, is DGGITQSPKYLFRKEGQNVTLSCEQNLNHDAMYWYRQDPGQGLRLIYYSQIVNDFQKGDIAEGYSVSREKKESFPLTVTSAQKNPTAFYLCASSIQQPYEAFFGQGTRLTVV.

The CDR3 DNA sequence: TGTGCCAGCAGCGTAGGACTAGCGGGCCTCCAAGAGACCCAGTACTTC. This gives the protein CASSVGLAGLQETQYF. This rearrangement joins TRBV9 to TRBJ2-5; TRBD2 matches at 10 bases. CDR3 length: 16 residues. Trimming at V came to 0 bases and at J to 1 base, leaving 3 bases not matched to a gene. The V gene's germline CDR1 is SGDLS and CDR2 YYNGEE. The full variable domain, rest sourced from reference TRBV9 and TRBJ2-5, is DSGVTQTPKHLITATGQRVTLRCSPRSGDLSVYWYQQSLDQGLQFLIQYYNGEERAKGNILERFSAQQFPDLHSELNLSSLELGDSALYFCASSVGLAGLQETQYFGPGTRLLVL.

V gene TRBV28 combines with J gene TRBJ2-7; TRBD2 matches at 7 bases. V dropped 3 bases and J dropped 2; count of bases not matched to a gene: 10. The CDR3 has 16 residues. Germline assignment: CDR1 MDHEN and CDR2 SYDVKM. The CDR3 spells CASSFRSGRMPYEQYV. The CDR3 coding sequence is TGTGCCAGCAGTTTCCGGTCCGGGAGGATGCCCTACGAGCAGTACGTC.

This sequence joins TRBV5-5 and TRBJ1-2; 10 bases are a match to TRBD1. Trimming at V came to 4 bases and at J to 8 bases, leaving 5 bases not matched to a gene. Per the germline V gene, CDR1 is SGHKS and CDR2 is YYEKEE (reference sequence). The CDR3 is 13 amino acids. The chain's CDR3 is CASSVTGGLGYTF. The CDR3 nucleotides read TGTGCCAGCAGCGTGACAGGGGGCTTAGGCTACACCTTC.

The rearrangement links TRBV4-1 to TRBJ2-1, with a possible D match to TRBD2 (6 bases). V dropped 0 bases and J dropped 0 bases, with 18 bases sitting between them. In germline, CDR1 is MGHRA, CDR2 YSYEKL. This CDR3 comprises 19 residues. CDR3 protein: CASSQDALRRAGSYNEQFF. In DNA form, the CDR3 reads TGCGCCAGCAGCCAAGATGCGCTGAGGAGGGCCGGCTCCTACAATGAGCAGTTCTTC.

The chain recombines TRBV5-8 with TRBJ2-1; 8 positions match TRBD1. V dropped 0 bases and J dropped 4; count of bases not matched to a gene: 3. From germline, CDR1 is SGHTS and CDR2 YDEGEE. There are 15 residues in the CDR3. CDR3 nucleotides: TGTGCCAGCAGCTTGGGGACAGGGCTATACAATGAGCAGTTCTTC. Amino acid sequence: CASSLGTGLYNEQFF.

The chain uses TRBV3-1 (or the pseudogene TRBV3-2) and TRBJ2-7, with TRBD2 as a possible D gene (6 bases). The CDR3 is 12 residues long. Trimming cost V 5 bases and J 6 bases, with 11 bases left between them. Germline V gene sequence: CDR1 LGHDT, CDR2 YNNKEL (reference sequence). CDR3 in DNA: TGTGCCAGCAGCACCCAGGGAGGCGAGCAGTACGTC. It specifies CASSTQGGEQYV.

The chain carries TRBV6-5 and TRBJ1-3, with D maybe TRBD1 (5 bases). The germline V and J ends were trimmed by 6 bases and 0 bases, with 12 bases remaining between them. CDR3 length: 15 amino acids. The germline gives CDR1 MNHEY, CDR2 SVGAGI. CDR3 in amino acids: CASSLGAYSGNTIYF. The CDR3 bases are TGTGCCAGCAGCTTAGGGGCTTACTCTGGAAACACCATATATTTT.

The V call is TRBV5-6, the J call TRBJ2-7, with TRBD1 matching over 9 bases. The germline CDR1 and CDR2 sequences are SGHDT and YYEEEE. V shed 2 bases and J 0 bases; nucleotides not matched to a gene: 3. This CDR3 has 15 residues. This CDR3 is CASSFGDRVSYEQYV. The CDR3 bases are TGTGCCAGCAGCTTTGGGGACAGGGTCTCCTACGAGCAGTACGTC.

This chain uses TRBV5-1 with TRBJ1-3; 7 bases are a match to TRBD1. The CDR3 runs 19 residues. The germline CDR1 and CDR2 sequences are SGHRS and YFSETQ. J was trimmed by 1 base and V by 4 bases; bases with no gene match: 17. The CDR3 DNA reads TGCGCCAGCAGCCCCGGTTTTGGATCTCGGGGACAGTCTGGAAACACCATATATTTT. It codes for CASSPGFGSRGQSGNTIYF.

The chain is built from TRBV7-8 and TRBJ2-1; 9 bases are a match to TRBD2. The junction had 7 bases not matched to a gene; V was cut back by 5 bases and J by 5 bases. This CDR3 region has 15 residues. Per the germline V gene, CDR1 is SGHVS and CDR2 is FQNEAQ. The CDR3 bases are TGTGCCAGCAGCGTTAGCGGGAGAGGGGACAATGAGCAGTTCTTC. As protein: CASSVSGRGDNEQFF.

The chain links TRBV3-1 (or the pseudogene TRBV3-2) to TRBJ2-3, with TRBD2 matching 12 bases. Germline V gene data show CDR1 as LGHDT and CDR2 as YNNKEL (reference sequence). The CDR3 loop spans 16 amino acids. V lost 5 bases and J lost 3; bases outside the gene matches: 6. The DNA of the CDR3 is TGTGCCAGCAGCAATCCTAGCGGGGGGGCGACAGATACGCAGTATTTT. This sequence encodes CASSNPSGGATDTQYF.

V and J are TRBV5-4 and TRBJ2-1; the D gene is possibly TRBD2 (6 bases). V lost 2 bases and J lost 8, with 17 bases in between. In germline, CDR1 is SGHNT, CDR2 YYREEE (reference sequence). The CDR3 consists of 15 residues. The DNA for the CDR3 is TGTGCCAGCAGCTTTGACGGGAGAGGGGACGATGAGCAGTTCTTC. Amino acids: CASSFDGRGDDEQFF.

This rearrangement joins TRBV24-1 to TRBJ2-1; D is ambiguous. Trimming pared 7 bases from V and 2 bases from J, leaving 11 bases between. The CDR3 loop spans 14 amino acids. CDR1 KGHDR and CDR2 SFDVKD come from the germline V gene. The CDR3 nucleotides read TGTGCCACCAGAACGTCTAGAACCTACAATGAGCAGTTCTTC. Translation gives CATRTSRTYNEQFF.

The count of this clone is one. This chain joins TRBV27 and TRBJ1-5; 9 nucleotides align to TRBD1. Germline V CDR1 and CDR2: MNHEY, SMNVEV (reference sequence). V was pared by 5 bases and J by 1 base, with 9 bases of the junction left unmatched. The CDR3 is made up of 17 amino acids. CDR3 amino acids: CASSHRQGVWSNQPQHF. CDR3 in DNA: TGTGCCAGCAGTCACCGACAGGGGGTTTGGAGCAATCAGCCCCAGCATTTT.

The V gene is TRBV19, the J gene TRBJ2-2; 14 bases map to TRBD2. CDR3 length equals 17 residues. J lost 6 bases, V lost 6 bases, and 9 bases had no gene match. CDR1 is LNHDA, CDR2 SQIVND, per germline (reference sequence). The CDR3 protein is CASRLSGTSGSPGELFF. The CDR3 DNA follows: TGTGCCAGTAGATTGTCCGGGACTAGCGGGAGTCCCGGGGAGCTGTTTTTT.

The chain combines TRBV7-3 with TRBJ2-1; 11 bases are a match to TRBD1. J was trimmed by 5 bases and V by 4 bases; bases with no gene match: 7. CDR3 size: 16 residues. Germline V gene sequence: CDR1 SGHTA, CDR2 FQGTGA. CDR3: CASSSEGQGGHNEQFF. As DNA, the CDR3 is TGTGCCAGCAGCTCAGAGGGACAGGGGGGCCACAATGAGCAGTTCTTC. Full variable domain (outside the CDR3, taken from reference TRBV7-3 and TRBJ2-1): GAGVSQTPSNKVTEKGKYVELRCDPISGHTALYWYRQSLGQGPEFLIYFQGTGAADDSGLPNDRFFAVRPEGSVSTLKIQRTERGDSAVYLCASSSEGQGGHNEQFFGPGTRLTVL.

The rearrangement uses TRBV19 and TRBJ2-1; D perhaps matches TRBD1 (6 bases). This CDR3 has 13 residues. The germline V and J ends were trimmed by 6 bases and 6 bases, with 12 bases remaining between them. Per germline, CDR1 LNHDA and CDR2 SQIVND (reference sequence). CDR3 sequence (DNA): TGTGCCAGTAGGTCGACAGGAGTCAATGAGCAGTTCTTC. Translation gives CASRSTGVNEQFF.

The genes are TRBV19 and TRBJ2-5; TRBD2 matches at 9 bases. CDR3 length equals 15 residues. CDR1 LNHDA and CDR2 SQIVND come from the germline V gene (reference sequence). The trim removed 4 bases at V and 4 bases at J, leaving 7 bases unmatched. The CDR3 here is CASSTIAGARETQYF. CDR3 bases: TGTGCCAGTAGTACGATAGCGGGGGCCCGAGAGACCCAGTACTTC.

The chain carries TRBV24-1 and TRBJ2-5, with TRBD2 as a possible D gene (5 bases). From germline, CDR1 is KGHDR and CDR2 SFDVKD. CDR3 length: 15 amino acids. V was clipped by 2 bases and J by 2 bases, with 11 bases between them. The CDR3 is CATSDSRALQETQYF. CDR3 sequence (DNA): TGTGCCACCAGTGATTCGAGGGCCCTACAAGAGACCCAGTACTTC.